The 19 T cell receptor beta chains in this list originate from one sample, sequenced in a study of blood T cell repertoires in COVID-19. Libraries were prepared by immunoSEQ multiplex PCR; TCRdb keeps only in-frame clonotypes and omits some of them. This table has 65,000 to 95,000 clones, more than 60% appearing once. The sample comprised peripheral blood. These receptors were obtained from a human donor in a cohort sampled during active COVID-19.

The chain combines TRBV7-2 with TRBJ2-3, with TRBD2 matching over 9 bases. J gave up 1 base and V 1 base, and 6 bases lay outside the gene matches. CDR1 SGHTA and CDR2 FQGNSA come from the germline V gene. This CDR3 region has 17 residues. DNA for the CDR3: TGTGCCAGCAGCTTAGTGGTAGCGGGAGTGGGCACAGATACGCAGTATTTT. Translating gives CASSLVVAGVGTDTQYF.

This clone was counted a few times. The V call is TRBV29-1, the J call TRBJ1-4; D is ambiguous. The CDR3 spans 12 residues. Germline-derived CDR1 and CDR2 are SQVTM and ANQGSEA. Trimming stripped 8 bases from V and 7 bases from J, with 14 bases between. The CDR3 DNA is TGCAGCACGCAGGCGGGAGGTGAAAAACTGTTTTTT. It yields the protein CSTQAGGEKLFF.

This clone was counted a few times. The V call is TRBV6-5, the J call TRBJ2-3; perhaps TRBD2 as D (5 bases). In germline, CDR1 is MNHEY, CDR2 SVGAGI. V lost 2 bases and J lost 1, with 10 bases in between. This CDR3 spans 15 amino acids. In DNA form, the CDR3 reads TGTGCCAGCAGTTACGACGGGGTGCGCACAGATACGCAGTATTTT. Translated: CASSYDGVRTDTQYF.

CDR3 in amino acids: CASSESAGEETQYF. The DNA for the CDR3 is TGTGCCAGCAGTGAGTCGGCGGGAGAAGAGACCCAGTACTTC. This sequence joins TRBV2 and TRBJ2-5; 7 bases are a match to TRBD2. The CDR3 totals 14 residues. Trimming at V came to 3 bases and at J to 3 bases, leaving 4 bases not matched to a gene. Germline V gene data show CDR1 as SNHLY and CDR2 as FYNNEI.

The CDR3 protein is CASSPHLGPANYGYTF. In DNA, the CDR3 is TGTGCCAGCAGCCCCCACCTCGGTCCTGCTAACTATGGCTACACCTTC. The chain recombines TRBV9 with TRBJ1-2; D is unclear. Germline values: CDR1 SGDLS, CDR2 YYNGEE. Trimming took off 4 bases at V and 0 bases at J, with 16 bases between the two ends. This CDR3 contains 16 residues.

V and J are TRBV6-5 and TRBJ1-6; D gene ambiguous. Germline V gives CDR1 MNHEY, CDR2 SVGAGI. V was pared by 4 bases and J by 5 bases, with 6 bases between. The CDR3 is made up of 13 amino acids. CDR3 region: CASSSFNNSPLHF. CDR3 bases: TGTGCCAGCAGTTCGTTTAATAATTCACCCCTCCACTTT.

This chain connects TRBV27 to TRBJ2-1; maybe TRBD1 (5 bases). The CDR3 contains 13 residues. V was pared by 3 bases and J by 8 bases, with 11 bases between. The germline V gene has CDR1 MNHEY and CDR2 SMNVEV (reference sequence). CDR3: CASSLIGAYEQFF. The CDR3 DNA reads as TGTGCCAGCAGTTTGATAGGGGCATATGAGCAGTTCTTC.

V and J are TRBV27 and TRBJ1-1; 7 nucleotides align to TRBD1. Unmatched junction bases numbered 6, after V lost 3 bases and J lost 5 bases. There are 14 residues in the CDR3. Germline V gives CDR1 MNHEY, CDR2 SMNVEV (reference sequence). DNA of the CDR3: TGTGCCAGCAGTTTCAAGAGACAGGGAACTGAAGCTTTCTTT. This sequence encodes CASSFKRQGTEAFF.

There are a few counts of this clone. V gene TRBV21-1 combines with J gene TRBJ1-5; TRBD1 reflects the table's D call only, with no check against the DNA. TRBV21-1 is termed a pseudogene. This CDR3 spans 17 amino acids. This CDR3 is CASSKLQGPYSNQPQHF. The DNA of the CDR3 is TGTGCCAGCAGCAAACTGCAGGGCCCTTATAGCAATCAGCCCCAGCATTTT.

CDR3 sequence reads: CASSYTQGGLGGYTF. The CDR3 DNA reads as TGTGCCAGCAGTTACACCCAGGGGGGTTTGGGCGGCTACACCTTC. The chain carries TRBV6-5 and TRBJ1-2; 7 nucleotides line up with TRBD1. Germline-derived CDR1 and CDR2 are MNHEY and SVGAGI. V trimming: 2 bases; J trimming: 8 bases; junction bases outside the gene matches: 11. The CDR3 spans 15 residues.

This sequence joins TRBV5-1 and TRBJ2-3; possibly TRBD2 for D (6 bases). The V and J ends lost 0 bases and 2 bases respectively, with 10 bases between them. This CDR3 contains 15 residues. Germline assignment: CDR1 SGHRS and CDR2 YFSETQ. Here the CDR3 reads CASSLAQRATDTQYF. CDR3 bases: TGCGCCAGCAGCTTGGCCCAGCGGGCCACAGATACGCAGTATTTT.

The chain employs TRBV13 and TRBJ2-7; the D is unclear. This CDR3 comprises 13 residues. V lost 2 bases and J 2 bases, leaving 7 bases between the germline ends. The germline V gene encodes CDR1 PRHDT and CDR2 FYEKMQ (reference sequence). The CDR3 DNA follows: TGTGCCAGCAGCTTACTACGGGCCTACGAGCAGTACTTC. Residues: CASSLLRAYEQYF.

CDR3 nucleotide sequence: TGTGCCAGCAGCTCAGGACCTTGGGGAGGACAGCCCCAGCATTTT. It specifies CASSSGPWGGQPQHF. This chain uses TRBV5-5 with TRBJ1-5; D ambiguous. V dropped 3 bases and J dropped 7 bases, with 17 bases sitting between them. CDR1 SGHKS and CDR2 YYEKEE come from the germline V gene (reference sequence). This CDR3 is 15 amino acids long.

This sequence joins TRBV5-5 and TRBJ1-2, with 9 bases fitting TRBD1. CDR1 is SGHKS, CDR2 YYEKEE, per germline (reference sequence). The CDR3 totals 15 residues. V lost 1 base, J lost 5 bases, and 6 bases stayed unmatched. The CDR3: CASSLTLGQGYGYTF. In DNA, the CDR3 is TGTGCCAGCAGCTTGACCTTGGGACAGGGATATGGCTACACCTTC.

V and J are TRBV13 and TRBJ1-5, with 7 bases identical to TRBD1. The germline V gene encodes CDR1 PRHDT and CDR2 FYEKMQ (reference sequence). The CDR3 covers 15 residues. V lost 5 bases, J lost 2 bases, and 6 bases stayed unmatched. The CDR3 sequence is CASSLGRGGNQPQHF. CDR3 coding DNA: TGTGCCAGCAGCCTCGGCAGGGGGGGCAATCAGCCCCAGCATTTT.

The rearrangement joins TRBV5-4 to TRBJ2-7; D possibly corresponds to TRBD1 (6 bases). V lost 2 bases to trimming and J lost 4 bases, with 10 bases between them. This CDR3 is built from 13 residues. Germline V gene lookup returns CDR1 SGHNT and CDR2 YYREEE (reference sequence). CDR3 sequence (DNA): TGTGCCAGCAGCTTCAGGGGCCAGTACGAGCAGTACTTC. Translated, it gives CASSFRGQYEQYF.

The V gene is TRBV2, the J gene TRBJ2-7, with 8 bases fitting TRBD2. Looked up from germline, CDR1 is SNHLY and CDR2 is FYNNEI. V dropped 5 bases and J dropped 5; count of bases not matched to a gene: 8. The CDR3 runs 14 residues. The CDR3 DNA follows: TGTGCCAGCAGTATCCGGGAGGGGACTAACGAGCAGTACTTC. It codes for CASSIREGTNEQYF.

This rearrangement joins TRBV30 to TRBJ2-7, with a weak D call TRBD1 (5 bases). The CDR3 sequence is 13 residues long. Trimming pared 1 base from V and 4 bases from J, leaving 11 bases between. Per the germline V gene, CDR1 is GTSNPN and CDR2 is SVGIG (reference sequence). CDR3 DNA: TGTGCCTGGAGTGGGGGCAATACTTACGAGCAGTACGTC. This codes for CAWSGGNTYEQYV.

CDR3 DNA: TGTGCCAGCAGATACAGCGGGGGGCAAGAGACCCAGTACTTC. Its translation is CASRYSGGQETQYF. The gene calls are TRBV6-2 or TRBV6-3 and TRBJ2-5, with 9 nucleotides matching TRBD2. V was pared by 6 bases and J by 2 bases, with 4 bases of the junction left unmatched. Looked up from germline, CDR1 is MNHEY and CDR2 is SVGEGT. CDR3 length: 14 residues.